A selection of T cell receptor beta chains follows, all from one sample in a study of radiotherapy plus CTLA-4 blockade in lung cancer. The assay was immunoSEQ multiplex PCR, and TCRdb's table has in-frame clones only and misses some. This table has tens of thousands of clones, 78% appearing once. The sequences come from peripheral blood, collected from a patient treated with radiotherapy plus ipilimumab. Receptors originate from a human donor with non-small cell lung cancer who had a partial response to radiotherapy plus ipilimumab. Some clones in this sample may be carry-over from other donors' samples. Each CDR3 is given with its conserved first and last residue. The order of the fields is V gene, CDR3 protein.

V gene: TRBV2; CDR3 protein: CASSIGQGANEQYF
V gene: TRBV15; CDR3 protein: CATSRRQGMLDEQFF
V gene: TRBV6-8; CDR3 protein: CASSLWEGTSSTDTQYF
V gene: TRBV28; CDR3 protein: CASSLRQIHGYTF
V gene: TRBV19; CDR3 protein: CASSTWSGQTNEKLFF
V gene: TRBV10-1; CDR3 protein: CASSGTGYSEQFF
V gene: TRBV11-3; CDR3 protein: CASSLIGNSPRANTEAFF
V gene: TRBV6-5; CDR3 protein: CASSSRWRGSEAFF
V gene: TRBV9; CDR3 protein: CASSIRQSTDTQYF
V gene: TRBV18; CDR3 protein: CASSPAVLAGKGDTQYF
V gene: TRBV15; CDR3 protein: CATSRDLGAGLYEQYF
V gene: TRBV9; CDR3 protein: CASSGNPTVWTGGYGYTF
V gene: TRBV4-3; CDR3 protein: CASSQDTGHNYEQYF
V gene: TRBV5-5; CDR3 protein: CASSLLSGWSPLHF
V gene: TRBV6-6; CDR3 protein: CASSTRARKFDTQYF
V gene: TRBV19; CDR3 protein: CAVGTSGSLSNTGELFF
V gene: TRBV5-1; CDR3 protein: CASSLWGAGGQETQYF
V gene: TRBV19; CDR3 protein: CASSKGQGARETEAFF
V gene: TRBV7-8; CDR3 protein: CASSRNGGGVTEAFF
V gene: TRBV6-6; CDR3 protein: CASRTGREVDNEQFF
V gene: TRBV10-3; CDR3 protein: CAISPGGTTSYEQYF
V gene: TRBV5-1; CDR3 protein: CASSRDPQGAVGELFF
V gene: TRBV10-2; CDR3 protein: CASSVTSGSYEQYF
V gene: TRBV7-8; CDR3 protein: CASSAMGTSGGPSYEQYF
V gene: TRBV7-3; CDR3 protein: CASSFGTDTDTQYF
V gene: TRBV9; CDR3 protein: CASSASGTGNNGYTF
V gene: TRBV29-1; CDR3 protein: CSVTSQETQYF
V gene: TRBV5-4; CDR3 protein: CASSRLAGRTDTQYF
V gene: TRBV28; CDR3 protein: CASSLRFRSGGTETQYF
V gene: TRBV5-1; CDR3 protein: CASSITSDTGELFF
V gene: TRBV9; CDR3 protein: CASSVGRDNPLHF
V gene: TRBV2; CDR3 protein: CASRGTGRNEQFF
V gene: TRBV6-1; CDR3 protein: CASSSGQGRYGYTF
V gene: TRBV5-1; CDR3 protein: CASSLVPGQGIQPQHF
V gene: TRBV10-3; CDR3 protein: CAISVYPADTQYF
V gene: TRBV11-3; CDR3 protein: CASSMTVRGYEQYF
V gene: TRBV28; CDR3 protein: CASSLVTAGTEAFF
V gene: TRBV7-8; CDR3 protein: CASSLNLNRGLNPYEQYF
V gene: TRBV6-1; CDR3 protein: CASTGEAYEQYF
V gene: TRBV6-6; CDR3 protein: CASSPDRGPSGYTF
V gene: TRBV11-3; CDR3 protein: CASSPGETNYGYTF
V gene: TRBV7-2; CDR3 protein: CASSSGTMATGEQFF
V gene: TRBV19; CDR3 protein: CASSRTSGSEQFF
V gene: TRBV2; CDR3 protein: CASQFEVEQFF
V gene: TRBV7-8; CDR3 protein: CASSFADSKAFF
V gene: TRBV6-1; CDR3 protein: CASSEAPSGGARDTQYF
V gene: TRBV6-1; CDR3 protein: CASSTQGSRSQAFF
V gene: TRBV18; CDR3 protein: CASSPGGGHWGEQYF
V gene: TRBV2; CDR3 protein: CASSVVRMNTEAFF
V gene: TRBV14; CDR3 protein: CASSRDLRTGELFF
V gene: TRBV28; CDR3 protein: CASSFWVGGSKLFF
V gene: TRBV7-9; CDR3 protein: CAVLGTSDFNTGELFF
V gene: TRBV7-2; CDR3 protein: CASSPGLPIAGELFF
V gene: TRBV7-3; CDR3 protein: CASSLDSYNEQFF
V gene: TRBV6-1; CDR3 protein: CASSEAGDINYGYTF
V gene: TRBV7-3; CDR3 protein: CASSSRTGATGELFF
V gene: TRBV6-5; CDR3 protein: CASSDSTDPPFF
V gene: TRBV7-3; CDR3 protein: CASSATGGGDEQFF
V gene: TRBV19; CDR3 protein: CASSIGGKKLFF
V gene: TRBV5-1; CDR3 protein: CASSLAAGDNYGYTF